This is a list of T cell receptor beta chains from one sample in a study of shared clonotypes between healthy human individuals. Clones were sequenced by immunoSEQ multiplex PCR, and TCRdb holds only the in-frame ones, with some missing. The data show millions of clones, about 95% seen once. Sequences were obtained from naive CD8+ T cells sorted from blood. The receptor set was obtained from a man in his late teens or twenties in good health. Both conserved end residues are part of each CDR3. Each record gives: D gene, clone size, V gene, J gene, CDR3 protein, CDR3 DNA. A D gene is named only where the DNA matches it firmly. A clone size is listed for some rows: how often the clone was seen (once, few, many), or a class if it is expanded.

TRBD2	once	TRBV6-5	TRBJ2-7	CASRESGTLYEQYF	TGTGCCAGCAGGGAGAGCGGGACCCTCTACGAGCAGTACTTC
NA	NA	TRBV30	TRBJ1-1	CAWSVGEDTEAFF	TGTGCCTGGAGTGTGGGTGAGGACACTGAAGCTTTCTTT
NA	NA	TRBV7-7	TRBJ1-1	CASSLSMNTEAFF	TGTGCTAGCAGCTTATCGATGAACACTGAAGCTTTCTTT
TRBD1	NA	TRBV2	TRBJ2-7	CASSEGDRGYEQYF	TGTGCCAGCAGTGAAGGTGACAGGGGCTACGAGCAGTACTTC
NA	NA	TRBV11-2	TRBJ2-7	CASSQEPLSYEQYF	TGTGCCAGCAGCCAAGAGCCCCTATCCTACGAGCAGTACTTC
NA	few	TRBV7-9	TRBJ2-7	CASSLVPARSSLVEQYF	TGTGCCAGCAGCTTAGTTCCGGCCAGGAGTTCATTAGTAGAGCAGTACTTC
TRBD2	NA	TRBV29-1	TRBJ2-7	CSASSGGPYEQYF	TGCAGTGCTAGTAGCGGGGGGCCCTACGAGCAGTACTTC
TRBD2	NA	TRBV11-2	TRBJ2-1	CASSLGSRGSYNEQFF	TGTGCCAGCAGCTTAGGCTCGCGGGGGTCCTACAATGAGCAGTTCTTC
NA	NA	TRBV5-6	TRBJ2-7	CASSLGGTHEQYF	TGTGCCAGCAGCTTGGGGGGGACCCACGAGCAGTACTTC
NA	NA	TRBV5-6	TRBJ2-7	CASSLGVGPYEQYF	TGTGCCAGCAGCTTGGGGGTGGGGCCCTACGAGCAGTACTTC
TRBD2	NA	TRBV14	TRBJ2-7	CASKREGSYEQYF	TGTGCCAGCAAACGGGAGGGATCCTACGAGCAGTACTTC
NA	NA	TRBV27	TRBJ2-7	CASSGSENEQYF	TGTGCCAGCAGTGGTAGCGAGAACGAGCAGTACTTC
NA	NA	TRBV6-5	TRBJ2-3	CASSYSTGEGNTQYF	TGTGCCAGCAGTTACTCAACGGGAGAGGGGAATACGCAGTATTTT
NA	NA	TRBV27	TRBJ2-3	CAVVGGQTTDTQYF	TGTGCCGTCGTTGGGGGGCAAACGACAGATACGCAGTATTTT
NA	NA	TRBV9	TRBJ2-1	CASKSSEYNEQFF	TGTGCCAGCAAATCTAGCGAGTACAATGAGCAGTTCTTC
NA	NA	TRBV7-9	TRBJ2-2	CASSFAPTGELFF	TGTGCCAGCAGCTTTGCACCTACCGGGGAGCTGTTTTTT
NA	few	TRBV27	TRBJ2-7	CASSLEGQSYEQYF	TGTGCCAGCAGTTTGGAAGGACAGTCCTACGAGCAGTACTTC
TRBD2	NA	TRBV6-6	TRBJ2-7	CASSSISGTGLEQYF	TGTGCCAGCAGTTCAATAAGCGGGACGGGGTTAGAGCAGTACTTC
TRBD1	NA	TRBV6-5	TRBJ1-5	CASGQGSNQPQHF	TGTGCCAGCGGACAGGGGAGCAATCAGCCCCAGCATTTT
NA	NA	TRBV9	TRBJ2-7	CASSPTSAVYYEQYF	TGTGCCAGCAGCCCTACTAGTGCCGTCTACTACGAGCAGTACTTC
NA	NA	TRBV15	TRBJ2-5	CATSARGPGTEQETQYF	TGTGCCACCAGCGCCCGGGGGCCCGGGACAGAACAAGAGACCCAGTACTTC
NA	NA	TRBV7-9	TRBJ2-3	CASSLVTFHTDTQYF	TGTGCCAGCAGCTTAGTGACGTTTCACACAGATACGCAGTATTTT
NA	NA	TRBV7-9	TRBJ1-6	CASSLEPSSYNSPLHF	TGTGCCAGCAGCTTAGAACCGTCCTCCTATAATTCACCCCTCCACTTT
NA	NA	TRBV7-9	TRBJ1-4	CASSIPDTATNEKLFF	TGTGCCAGCAGCATCCCCGACACTGCAACTAATGAAAAACTGTTTTTT
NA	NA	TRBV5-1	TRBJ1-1	CASSLVTDMNTEAFF	TGCGCCAGCAGCTTGGTGACGGACATGAACACTGAAGCTTTCTTT
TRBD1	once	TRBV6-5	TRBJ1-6	CASSEDRGDSPLHF	TGTGCCAGCAGTGAGGACAGGGGGGATTCACCCCTCCACTTT
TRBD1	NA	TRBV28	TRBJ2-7	CASSFSGQGAPAYEQYF	TGTGCCAGCAGTTTCTCCGGACAGGGGGCACCGGCCTACGAGCAGTACTTC
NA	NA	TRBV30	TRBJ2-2	CAWSEGTGELFF	TGTGCCTGGAGTGAGGGCACCGGGGAGCTGTTTTTT
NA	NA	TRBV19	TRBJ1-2	CASNQGFSGYTF	TGTGCCAGTAATCAGGGGTTTAGCGGCTACACCTTC
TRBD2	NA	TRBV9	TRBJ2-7	CASSVGGTRYEQYF	TGTGCCAGCAGTGTCGGGGGGACCAGATACGAGCAGTACTTC
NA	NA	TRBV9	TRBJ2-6	CASSVAWGDGANVLTF	TGTGCCAGCAGCGTAGCCTGGGGAGATGGGGCCAACGTCCTGACTTTC
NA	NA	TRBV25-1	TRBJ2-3	CASRGGYGTDTQYF	TGTGCCAGCAGGGGGGGCTACGGCACAGATACGCAGTATTTT
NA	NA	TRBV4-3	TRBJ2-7	CASSFALIGPYEQYF	TGCGCCAGCAGCTTCGCCCTAATCGGACCCTACGAGCAGTACTTC
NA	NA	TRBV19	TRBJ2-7	CASSIRDSPHEQYF	TGTGCCAGTAGTATCCGGGACTCGCCCCACGAGCAGTACTTC
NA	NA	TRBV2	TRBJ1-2	CASKETLTSIVYGYTF	TGTGCCAGCAAGGAGACTCTTACTTCCATTGTCTATGGCTACACCTTC
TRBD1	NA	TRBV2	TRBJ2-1	CASRGQVNEQFF	TGTGCCAGCAGGGGACAGGTTAATGAGCAGTTCTTC
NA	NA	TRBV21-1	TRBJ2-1	CASPKETARASGGPYNEQFF	TGTGCCAGCCCAAAAGAAACGGCCAGGGCTAGCGGGGGGCCTTACAATGAGCAGTTCTTC
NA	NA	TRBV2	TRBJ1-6	CAAKMGPNSPLHF	TGTGCCGCTAAAATGGGTCCGAATTCACCCCTCCACTTT
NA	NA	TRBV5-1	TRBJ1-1	CASRTSRGLNTEAFF	TGCGCCAGCAGGACTTCTCGGGGACTGAACACTGAAGCTTTCTTT
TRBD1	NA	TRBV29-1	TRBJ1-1	CSVDSGRGDTEAFF	TGCAGCGTTGATTCGGGCAGGGGGGACACTGAAGCTTTCTTT
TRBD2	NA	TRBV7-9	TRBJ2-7	CASSLLRGTTGYEQYF	TGTGCCAGCAGCTTATTGCGAGGGACTACAGGCTACGAGCAGTACTTC
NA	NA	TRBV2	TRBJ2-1	CASSEEGRTYNEQFF	TGTGCCAGCAGTGAAGAGGGCAGAACCTACAATGAGCAGTTCTTC
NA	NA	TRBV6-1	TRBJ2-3	CASSEELPDTQYF	TGTGCCAGCAGTGAGGAGCTACCAGATACGCAGTATTTT